These 4 T cell receptor beta chains were all obtained from the same sample, sequenced in a study of long-term antiretroviral therapy in people with HIV. The libraries were made with immunoSEQ v3.0 at survey level. TCRdb's table, derived via immunoSEQ multiplex PCR, lists solely in-frame clones and lacks some. Of roughly 33,000 clones in the sample, approximately 84% are singletons; the top ten hold approximately 8%. The material was unsorted PBMCs, obtained 3.1 years after starting antiretroviral therapy. The receptors originated from a woman between 50 and 59 years old with HIV.

V is TRBV5-4 and J is TRBJ1-2; 9 nucleotides match TRBD1. Germline V gene lookup returns CDR1 SGHNT and CDR2 YYREEE (reference sequence). The CDR3 loop spans 13 amino acids. Unmatched junction bases numbered 3, after V lost 4 bases and J lost 5 bases. The CDR3 bases are TGTGCCAGCAGCGGGGGACAGGGATATGGCTACACCTTC. This codes for CASSGGQGYGYTF.

This clone was observed a few times. The J gene is TRBJ1-4, the V gene TRBV7-8, with a possible D match to TRBD1 (6 bases). The CDR3 covers 16 residues. V lost 4 bases and J 7 bases, leaving 19 bases between the germline ends. Germline CDR1 is SGHVS and CDR2 is FQNEAQ. DNA of the CDR3: TGTGCCAGCAGCTCCCTAAGGGGGGCGTTGGGTGAAAAACTGTTTTTT. Its translation: CASSSLRGALGEKLFF.

In its sample, this clone was seen a few times. This chain joins TRBV21-1 and TRBJ1-1. TRBV21-1 is noted as a pseudogene. The CDR3 extends over 9 amino acids. CDR3 sequence: CASSKSAFF. CDR3 coding DNA: TGTGCCAGCAGCAAATCGGCTTTCTTT.

J is TRBJ1-4 and V is TRBV4-1; unclear D gene. The CDR3 runs 14 residues. V was clipped by 1 base and J by 4 bases, with 7 bases between them. Germline V CDR1 and CDR2: MGHRA, YSYEKL. This CDR3 is CASSQAHLNEKLFF. CDR3 DNA sequence: TGCGCCAGCAGCCAAGCTCATCTTAATGAAAAACTGTTTTTT.